This is a list of T cell receptor beta chains from one sample in a study of blood T cells in healthy people across ages. Via MiXCR, TCRdb re-called the 5' RACE reads, giving one row per CDR3 protein. The table has fewer than 800,000 distinct CDR3 sequences, under 25% seen once. The sequencing sample was made of blood. The source is a man aged 65-85 years in good health. The conserved cysteine and the conserved F or W are not part of the CDR3 here. D genes are given only for firm matches. Some rows have no size entry. The others give once, few or many, or a class for an expanded clone.

TRBJ2-2 | NA | NA | TRBV24-1 | ATELVGRGGTGELF
TRBJ1-1 | NA | few | TRBV2 | ASSPSGVATEAF
TRBJ2-1 | NA | many | TRBV5-1 | ASSPSQSYNEQF
TRBJ2-7 | NA | NA | TRBV2 | ASRERDHTSYEQY
TRBJ2-2 | NA | NA | TRBV5-1 | ASSLGGLALNTGELF
TRBJ1-1 | NA | NA | TRBV12-3/TRBV12-4 | ASSLDLGKAEAF
TRBJ2-3 | NA | many | TRBV7-8 | ASSLALRSTDTQY
TRBJ1-1 | TRBD1 | few | TRBV6-1 | ASSRGQSDTEAF
TRBJ1-1 | NA | many | TRBV20-1 | SAKRPGQPIRGGTEAF
TRBJ2-3 | NA | NA | TRBV10-3 | AISERGGKTGDTQY
TRBJ1-2 | TRBD1 | few | TRBV12-3/TRBV12-4 | ASSLARTGGDYGYT
TRBJ2-2 | TRBD1 | once | TRBV11-2 | ASSLFQDRGRGELF
TRBJ2-1 | TRBD2 | many | TRBV7-3 | ASSPRLAGLNEQF
TRBJ1-1 | TRBD1 | NA | TRBV4-2 | ASSQAPGQLNTEAF
TRBJ2-7 | NA | few | TRBV2 | ASGEGEQY
TRBJ1-2 | NA | NA | TRBV10-3 | AISDRPNYGYT
TRBJ2-4 | NA | few | TRBV2 | ASSIADNIQY
TRBJ2-5 | NA | many | TRBV20-1 | SASMSGRQETQY
TRBJ2-6 | TRBD2 | few | TRBV12-3/TRBV12-4 | ASSPSGPYSGANVLT
TRBJ2-7 | TRBD1 | few | TRBV20-1 | SAGNLDRGYEQY
TRBJ2-5 | TRBD2 | NA | TRBV10-3 | AIRGRGEETQY
TRBJ2-3 | NA | few | TRBV28 | ASTSSTDTQY
NA | TRBD2 | NA | TRBV7-2 | ASSPFSSGRVFEQY
TRBJ1-1 | NA | NA | TRBV12-3/TRBV12-4 | ASSLGESAF
NA | TRBD2 | few | TRBV6-1 | ASKEPGLAVYEQF
TRBJ2-5 | NA | NA | TRBV7-2 | ASSLVVGPQETQY
TRBJ1-1 | TRBD1 | NA | TRBV7-8 | ASGSLYLQGGPLVAEAF
TRBJ2-2 | NA | NA | TRBV6-2/TRBV6-3 | ASRTGGYSGELF
TRBJ2-1 | TRBD2 | few | TRBV12-3/TRBV12-4 | ASSFKPGTTKIHNEQF
TRBJ2-2 | TRBD2 | NA | TRBV5-1 | ASSLKLAGGVNTGELF
TRBJ1-1 | NA | few | TRBV27 | ASSLSRGIEAF
TRBJ2-2 | TRBD1 | few | TRBV7-2 | ASSSRQGGVGELF
TRBJ2-5 | NA | NA | TRBV20-1 | SARPKETQY
TRBJ1-2 | NA | NA | TRBV7-9 | ASSLEVGAYGYT
TRBJ2-1 | NA | few | TRBV29-1 | SVEGTGETSGSYNEQF
TRBJ2-5 | NA | few | TRBV21-1 | ASSNISGRKTQY
TRBJ2-7 | TRBD1 | NA | TRBV20-1 | SARTTGGGYEQY
TRBJ2-3 | TRBD2 | few | TRBV7-9 | ASSAPPRGRATDTQY
TRBJ1-1 | NA | once | TRBV12-3/TRBV12-4 | ASSYAGRANTEAF
TRBJ2-7 | TRBD1 | few | TRBV6-5 | ASSYSKQGIKYEQY
TRBJ2-7 | TRBD2 | many | TRBV20-1 | SAGTSDEQY
TRBJ2-1 | TRBD2 | few | TRBV4-3 | ASSQATSGIYNEQF
TRBJ1-4 | NA | few | TRBV9 | ASSVAPSPNEKLF
TRBJ2-6 | NA | NA | TRBV28 | ASSFRRDPTRSGANVLT
NA | NA | NA | TRBV24-1 | ATSASGAEQY
TRBJ2-7 | NA | many | TRBV7-2 | ASSPKGGFRYEQY
TRBJ2-3 | TRBD2 | many | TRBV7-2 | ASSPSGRKTDTQY
TRBJ2-7 | NA | NA | TRBV3-1 | ASSQVSAAYEQY
TRBJ2-2 | TRBD2 | few | TRBV5-1 | ASSLVGLAGAGELF
TRBJ1-1 | NA | NA | TRBV19 | ASSMKGHLNTEAF
TRBJ2-2 | TRBD1 | NA | TRBV28 | ASSSTGGGGELF
TRBJ1-2 | NA | NA | TRBV5-6 | ASSFGASTMGHGYT